These 18 T cell receptor beta chains originate from one sample sequenced in a study of T cell responses to AZD1222 COVID-19 vaccine. Sequencing was performed with immunoSEQ multiplex PCR; in TCRdb, only in-frame clones are kept and a portion is missing. The top ten clones hold 21% of a sample with 65,000 to 85,000 clones, around 80% of them seen once. The sample was peripheral blood, taken on day 0 of AZD1222 vaccination. The receptors stem from an adult in good health.

V is TRBV5-1 and J is TRBJ2-7, with D possibly being TRBD2 (6 bases). V lost 0 bases and J lost 3, with 10 bases in between. The CDR3 contains 14 residues. Germline assignment: CDR1 SGHRS and CDR2 YFSETQ. CDR3 nucleotides: TGCGCCAGCAGCTTGGCCGGGGGATTCTACGAGCAGTACTTC. It translates to CASSLAGGFYEQYF.

The rearrangement uses TRBV18 and TRBJ1-3; 12 bases are a match to TRBD1. This CDR3 spans 19 amino acids. The V segment lost 3 bases and the J segment 1 base; nucleotides outside the gene matches: 10. CDR1 and CDR2 (germline): KGHSH, LQKENI. The CDR3 is CASSPTPGQGAISGNTIYF. DNA for the CDR3: TGTGCCAGCTCACCGACGCCGGGACAGGGGGCTATATCTGGAAACACCATATATTTT.

Turning to this clone: The junction does not match germline at one end; this may be a read error. The genes are TRBV4-2 and TRBJ2-1; TRBD2 aligns across 14 bases. The CDR3 loop spans 22 amino acids. In germline, CDR1 is LGHNA, CDR2 YNFKEQ. The CDR3 spells CASCQDYVRGLAGVGTRNEQFF. DNA for the CDR3: TGTGCCAGCTGCCAAGATTACGTGCGGGGACTAGCGGGAGTAGGGACTAGAAATGAGCAGTTCTTC.

V usage is TRBV5-1 and J usage is TRBJ2-7, with D perhaps TRBD2 (5 bases). The CDR3 covers 18 residues. The V and J ends lost 0 bases and 3 bases respectively, with 22 bases between them. Germline V gene data show CDR1 as SGHRS and CDR2 as YFSETQ. The CDR3 DNA reads TGCGCCAGCAGCTTGGCCTCTAAACAGCGGAATTCTATCTACGAGCAGTACTTC. This sequence encodes CASSLASKQRNSIYEQYF.

The V and J genes are TRBV12-3 or TRBV12-4 and TRBJ2-7; D may be TRBD1 or TRBD2 (5 bases each). The CDR3 sequence is 13 residues long. Deletions cut 2 bases from V and 4 bases from J, with 9 bases between. The CDR3 DNA follows: TGTGCCAGCAGTTTATTAGAGGGGTACGAGCAGTACTTC. As protein: CASSLLEGYEQYF.

The rearrangement joins TRBV2 to TRBJ1-1, with a tentative D call TRBD1 (6 bases). Germline lookup yields CDR1 SNHLY and CDR2 FYNNEI. Trimming removed 7 bases at V and 1 base at J, with 13 bases between. CDR3 size: 14 residues. The CDR3: CASNPGDANTEAFF. CDR3 coding DNA: TGTGCCAGCAACCCAGGGGATGCGAACACTGAAGCTTTCTTT.

V and J are TRBV15 and TRBJ2-6; D is unresolved. V was pared by 5 bases and J by 0 bases, with 8 bases between. The germline gives CDR1 LNHNV, CDR2 YYDKDF (reference sequence). The CDR3 consists of 15 residues. CDR3 nucleotide sequence: TGTGCCACCAGCGGGCAAAGCTCTGGGGCCAACGTCCTGACTTTC. Its protein is CATSGQSSGANVLTF.

This clone was seen a handful of times. The J gene is TRBJ2-7, the V gene TRBV5-1; D remains ambiguous. Trimming removed 2 bases at V and 2 bases at J, with 8 bases between. The germline V gene encodes CDR1 SGHRS and CDR2 YFSETQ. CDR3 length: 13 residues. This CDR3 reads CASSFGSTYEQYF. Here the CDR3 DNA reads TGCGCCAGCAGCTTTGGCAGCACCTACGAGCAGTACTTC. The full variable domain, its missing parts supplied by reference TRBV5-1 and TRBJ2-7, is KAGVTQTPRYLIKTRGQQVTLSCSPISGHRSVSWYQQTPGQGLQFLFEYFSETQRNKGNFPGRFSGRQFSNSRSEMNVSTLELGDSALYLCASSFGSTYEQYFGPGTRLTVT.

This rearrangement joins TRBV10-3 to TRBJ2-3, with 13 positions matching TRBD2. CDR3 length: 15 residues. The trim removed 8 bases at V and 5 bases at J, leaving 7 bases unmatched. The germline V gene encodes CDR1 ENHRY and CDR2 SYGVKD. This chain's CDR3 is CAILDRTSGGDTQYF. CDR3 bases: TGTGCCATCCTTGACCGGACTAGCGGGGGAGATACGCAGTATTTT.

The CDR3 sequence: CASSLAGRGYTF. In nucleotides, the CDR3 is TGTGCCAGCAGCTTAGCAGGGAGGGGCTACACCTTC. This chain links TRBV7-9 with TRBJ1-2; D uncertain. The CDR3 spans 12 residues. V was clipped by 0 bases and J by 8 bases, with 7 bases between them. Germline V gene sequence: CDR1 SEHNR, CDR2 FQNEAQ (reference sequence).

This clone was detected only a few times. The chain employs TRBV7-2 and TRBJ2-1; 12 nucleotides align to TRBD2. V lost 4 bases to trimming and J lost 3 bases; unmatched junction nucleotides: 4. This CDR3 region has 16 residues. Germline V CDR1 and CDR2: SGHTA, FQGNSA. The CDR3 DNA follows: TGTGCCAGCAGCTCCGGGGGACTAGCGGGCTACAATGAGCAGTTCTTC. It yields the protein CASSSGGLAGYNEQFF.

This clone came up once. The chain recombines TRBV5-6 with TRBJ1-2; no clear D gene. The CDR3 has 17 amino acids. V lost 4 bases, J lost 5 bases, and 24 bases lay in between. From germline, CDR1 is SGHDT and CDR2 YYEEEE. The CDR3 spells CASSLVEGPKSLYGYTF. The CDR3 nucleotides are TGTGCCAGCAGCCTAGTCGAAGGACCCAAATCGTTGTATGGCTACACCTTC. The full variable domain, rest sourced from reference TRBV5-6 and TRBJ1-2, is DAGVTQSPTHLIKTRGQQVTLRCSPKSGHDTVSWYQQALGQGPQFIFQYYEEEERQRGNFPDRFSGHQFPNYSSELNVNALLLGDSALYLCASSLVEGPKSLYGYTFGSGTRLTVV.

The CDR3 nucleotides are TGTGCCAGCTTAGGTTTCCTGAGCTCCTACAATGAGCAGTTCTTC. Residues: CASLGFLSSYNEQFF. This chain connects TRBV6-5 to TRBJ2-1; D not resolved. This CDR3 comprises 15 residues. The germline gives CDR1 MNHEY, CDR2 SVGAGI. V gave up 8 bases and J gave up 0 bases, with 14 bases separating them.

This clone was seen a single time. As DNA, the CDR3 is TGTGCCAGCAGCCGGGACAGGTCGCACTCACCCCTCCACTTT. Amino acid sequence: CASSRDRSHSPLHF. J is TRBJ1-6 and V is TRBV7-9, with 8 bases lining up with TRBD1. This CDR3 is 14 amino acids long. Unmatched junction bases numbered 7, after V lost 5 bases and J lost 10 bases. Germline-derived CDR1 and CDR2 are SEHNR and FQNEAQ (reference sequence).

The chain links TRBV10-3 to TRBJ2-3, with D perhaps assigned TRBD1 or TRBD2 (6 bases each). Germline CDR1 reads ENHRY; CDR2 reads SYGVKD. V was clipped by 3 bases and J by 3 bases, with 13 bases between them. The CDR3 extends over 15 amino acids. The CDR3 DNA follows: TGTGCCATCAGTGAACAGGGAGGAGGTACAGATACGCAGTATTTT. Protein: CAISEQGGGTDTQYF.

The genes are TRBV7-6 and TRBJ2-5; 9 bases are a match to TRBD2. V shed 5 bases and J 4 bases; nucleotides not matched to a gene: 17. The CDR3 length is 18 residues. Germline CDR1 SGHVS, CDR2 FNYEAQ. The CDR3 nucleotides are TGTGCCAGCAGCCACGGGCCGAGGCTAGCGGGAAGGTTAGAGACCCAGTACTTC. Residues: CASSHGPRLAGRLETQYF.

V is TRBV9 and J is TRBJ2-2; no clear D gene. V lost 2 bases and J lost 6, with 11 bases in between. The CDR3 sequence is 14 residues long. Germline V CDR1 and CDR2: SGDLS, YYNGEE. The DNA for the CDR3 is TGTGCCAGCAGCGTTAATTTAGGCTCCGGGGAGCTGTTTTTT. Its protein product is CASSVNLGSGELFF.

This chain connects TRBV9 to TRBJ2-7, with 7 bases that match TRBD1. V shed 0 bases, J shed 0 bases, and the junction held 6 bases outside the gene matches. The V gene's germline CDR1 is SGDLS and CDR2 YYNGEE. There are 16 residues in the CDR3. The CDR3 loop reads CASSVAGTASSYEQYF. As DNA, the CDR3 is TGTGCCAGCAGCGTAGCTGGGACAGCTAGCTCCTACGAGCAGTACTTC.